This TCR beta chain emerged from a study of blood T cell repertoires in COVID-19. This clone was recorded a few times. Per the authors' pipeline: Reference gene primer amplification in the assay estimated nucleated cell counts. Some clones are missing from TCRdb's copy, which holds only in-frame ones; the method was immunoSEQ multiplex PCR. The DNA gave D and trimming, while V, J and clone size come from that table. The sample lists more than 350,000 clones, more than 70% occurring once. The CDR3 is 13 residues long. The ends lost 5 bases at V and 4 bases at J; junction bases unmatched: 4. Germline V gene sequence: CDR1 SGHNT, CDR2 YENEEA. Clinical history reported by participants formed the basis on which cohorts were assigned.

Sequencing was done on a sample of PBMCs or T cells enriched from blood (not recorded which). The clonotype comes from a woman aged 18-30 years who had been exposed to COVID-19. This sequence joins TRBV11-3 and TRBJ1-2; 7 bases map to TRBD1. This chain's CDR3 is CASSVTGVYGYTF. Written as DNA, the CDR3 is TGTGCCAGCAGCGTTACAGGGGTCTATGGCTACACCTTC.